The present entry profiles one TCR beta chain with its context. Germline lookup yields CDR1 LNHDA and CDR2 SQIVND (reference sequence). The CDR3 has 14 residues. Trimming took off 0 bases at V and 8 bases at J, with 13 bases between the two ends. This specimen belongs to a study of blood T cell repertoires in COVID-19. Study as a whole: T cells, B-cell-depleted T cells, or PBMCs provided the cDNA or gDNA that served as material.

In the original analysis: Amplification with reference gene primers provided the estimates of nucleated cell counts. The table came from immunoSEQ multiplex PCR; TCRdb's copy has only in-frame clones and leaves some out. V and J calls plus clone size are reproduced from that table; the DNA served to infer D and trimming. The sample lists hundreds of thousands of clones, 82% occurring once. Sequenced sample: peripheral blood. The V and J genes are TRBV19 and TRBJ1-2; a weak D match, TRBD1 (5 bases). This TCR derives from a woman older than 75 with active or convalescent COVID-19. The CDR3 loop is CASSIDPQGRGYTF. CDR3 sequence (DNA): TGTGCCAGTAGTATAGATCCTCAGGGCCGCGGCTACACCTTC.